The clone carrying this T cell receptor beta chain was recorded once. This sample was included in a study of shared clonotypes between healthy human individuals. Germline CDR1 and CDR2: SEHNR and FQNEAQ (reference sequence). V was shortened by 2 bases and J by 7 bases, with 17 bases between the two germline ends. CDR3 length: 15 amino acids. Measured with immunoSEQ multiplex PCR; TCRdb has only the in-frame clones, and not every one. Here the sample spans over a million clones, about 76% being singletons. The source material was memory CD4+ T cells sorted from blood. Subset meaning: CD45RA-negative fraction. J is TRBJ1-2 and V is TRBV7-9; D call uncertain. The clonotype originates from a man between 18 and 29 years old in good health. In nucleotides, the CDR3 is TGTGCCAGCAGCTTAATAGAGGGCCGGACGAGTGGCTACACCTTC. Its protein product is CASSLIEGRTSGYTF.